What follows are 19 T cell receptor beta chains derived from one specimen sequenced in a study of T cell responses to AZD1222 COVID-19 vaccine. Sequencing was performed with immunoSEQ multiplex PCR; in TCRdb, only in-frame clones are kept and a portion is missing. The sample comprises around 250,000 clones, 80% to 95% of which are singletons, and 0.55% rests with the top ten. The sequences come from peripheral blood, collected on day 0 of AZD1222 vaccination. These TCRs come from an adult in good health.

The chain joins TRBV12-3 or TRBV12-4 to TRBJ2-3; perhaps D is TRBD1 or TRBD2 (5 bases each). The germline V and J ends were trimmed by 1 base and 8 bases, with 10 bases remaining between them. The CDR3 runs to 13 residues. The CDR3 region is CASSLGGKGTQYF. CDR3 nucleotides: TGTGCCAGCAGTTTAGGGGGGAAAGGTACGCAGTATTTT.

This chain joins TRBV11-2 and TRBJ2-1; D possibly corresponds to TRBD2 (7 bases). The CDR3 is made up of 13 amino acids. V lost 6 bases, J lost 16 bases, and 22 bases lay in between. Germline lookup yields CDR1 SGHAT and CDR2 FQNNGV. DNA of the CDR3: TGTGCCAGCAGTCCGTCTTTGGAGGGGGGGCATTTCTTC. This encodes CASSPSLEGGHFF.

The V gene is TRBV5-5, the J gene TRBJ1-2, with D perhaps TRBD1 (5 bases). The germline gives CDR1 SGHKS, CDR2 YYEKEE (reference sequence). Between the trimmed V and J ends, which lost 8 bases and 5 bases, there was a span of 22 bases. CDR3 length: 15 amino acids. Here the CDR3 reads CASKTLGDGDYGYTF. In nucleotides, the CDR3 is TGTGCCAGTAAGACTCTGGGGGACGGCGATTATGGCTACACCTTC.

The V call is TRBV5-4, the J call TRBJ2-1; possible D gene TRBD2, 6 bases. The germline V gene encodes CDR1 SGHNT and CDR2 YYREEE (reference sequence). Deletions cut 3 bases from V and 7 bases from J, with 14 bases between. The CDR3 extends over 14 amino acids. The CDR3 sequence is CASSWSGSKNEQFF. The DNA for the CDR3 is TGTGCCAGCAGCTGGTCCGGGAGTAAGAATGAGCAGTTCTTC.

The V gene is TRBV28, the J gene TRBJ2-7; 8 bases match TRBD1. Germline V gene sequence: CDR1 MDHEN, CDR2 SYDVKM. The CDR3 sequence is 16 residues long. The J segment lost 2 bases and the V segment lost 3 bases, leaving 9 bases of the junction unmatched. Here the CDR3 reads CASSFQAWTGTYEQYF. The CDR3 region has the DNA TGTGCCAGCAGTTTCCAAGCCTGGACAGGGACCTACGAGCAGTACTTC.

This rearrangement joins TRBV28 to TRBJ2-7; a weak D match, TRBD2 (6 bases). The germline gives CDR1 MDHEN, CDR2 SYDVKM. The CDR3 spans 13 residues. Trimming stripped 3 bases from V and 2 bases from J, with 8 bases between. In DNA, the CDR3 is TGTGCCAGCAGTTTCCCTAGCGCCTACGAGCAGTACTTC. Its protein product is CASSFPSAYEQYF.

The CDR3 loop reads CASSPRQGAEQYF. The CDR3 DNA is TGCGCCAGCAGCCCCCGTCAGGGAGCCGAGCAGTACTTC. J is TRBJ2-7 and V is TRBV4-1; D may correspond to TRBD1 or TRBD2 (5 bases each). This CDR3 region has 13 residues. Deletions cut 4 bases from V and 6 bases from J, with 13 bases between. Germline V CDR1 and CDR2: MGHRA, YSYEKL.

Here the CDR3 DNA reads TGTGCCAGCATCCCGGCCCCTGACACCTATGGCTACACCTTC. Its protein product is CASIPAPDTYGYTF. V and J are TRBV6-5 and TRBJ1-2; D call uncertain. The CDR3 totals 14 residues. Trimming shortened V by 7 bases and J by 4 bases, and 16 bases separated the two germline ends. Germline CDR1 is MNHEY and CDR2 is SVGAGI.

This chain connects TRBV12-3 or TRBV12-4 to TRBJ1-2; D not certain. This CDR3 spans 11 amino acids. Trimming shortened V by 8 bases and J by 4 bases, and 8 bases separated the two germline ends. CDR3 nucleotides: TGTGCCAGCCGAGGTAGCTATGGCTACACCTTC. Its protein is CASRGSYGYTF.

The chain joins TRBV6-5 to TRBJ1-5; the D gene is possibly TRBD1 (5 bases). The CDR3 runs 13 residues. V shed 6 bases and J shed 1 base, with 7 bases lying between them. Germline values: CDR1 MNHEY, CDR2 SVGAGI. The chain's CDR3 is CASREGSNQPQHF. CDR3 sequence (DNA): TGTGCCAGCAGAGAGGGGAGCAATCAGCCCCAGCATTTT.

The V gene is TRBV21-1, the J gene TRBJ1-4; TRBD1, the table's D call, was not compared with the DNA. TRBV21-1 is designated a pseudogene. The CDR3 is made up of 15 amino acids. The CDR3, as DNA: TGTGCCAGCAGTCCGGCTCAGGCAACTAATGAAAAACTGTTTTTT. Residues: CASSPAQATNEKLFF.

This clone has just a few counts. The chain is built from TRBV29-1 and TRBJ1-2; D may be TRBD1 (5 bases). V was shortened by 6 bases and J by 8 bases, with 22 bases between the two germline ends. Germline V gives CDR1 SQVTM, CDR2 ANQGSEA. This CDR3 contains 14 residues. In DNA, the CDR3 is TGCAGCGTGGGGGGGGGACCCATAGGCGGAGGCTACACCTTC. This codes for CSVGGGPIGGGYTF. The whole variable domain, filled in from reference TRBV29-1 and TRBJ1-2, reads SAVISQKPSRDICQRGTSLTIQCQVDSQVTMMFWYRQQPGQSLTLIATANQGSEATYESGFVIDKFPISRPNLTFSTLTVSNMSPEDSSIYLCSVGGGPIGGGYTFGSGTRLTVV.

CDR3 protein: CASSKKCVYGQVNDYEQYF. The CDR3 DNA follows: TGTGCCAGCAGCAAAAAATGTGTATATGGACAGGTGAACGACTACGAGCAGTACTTC. V is TRBV21-1 and J is TRBJ2-7; the table's D gene call, TRBD1, was not cross checked with the DNA. TRBV21-1 is given as a pseudogene. The length of the CDR3 is 19 residues.

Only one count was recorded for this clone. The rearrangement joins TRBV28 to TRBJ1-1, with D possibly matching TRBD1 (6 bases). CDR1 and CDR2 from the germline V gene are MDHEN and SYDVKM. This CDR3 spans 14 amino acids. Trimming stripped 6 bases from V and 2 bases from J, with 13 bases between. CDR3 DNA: TGTGCCAGCAGCCAAGTGGGGGGCAACACTGAAGCTTTCTTT. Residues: CASSQVGGNTEAFF.

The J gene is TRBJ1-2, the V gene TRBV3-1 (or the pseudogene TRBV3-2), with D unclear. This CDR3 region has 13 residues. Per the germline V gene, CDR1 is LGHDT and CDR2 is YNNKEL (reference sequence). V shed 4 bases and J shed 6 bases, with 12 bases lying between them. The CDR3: CASSLGVSDGYTF. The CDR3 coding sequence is TGTGCCAGCAGCCTTGGGGTTTCTGATGGCTACACCTTC.

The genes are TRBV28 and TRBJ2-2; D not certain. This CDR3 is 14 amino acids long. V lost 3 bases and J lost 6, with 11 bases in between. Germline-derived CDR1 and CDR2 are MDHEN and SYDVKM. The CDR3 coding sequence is TGTGCCAGCAGTTTTATCGGCCGCCCCGGGGAGCTGTTTTTT. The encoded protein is CASSFIGRPGELFF.

As DNA, the CDR3 is TGTGCCAGCAGCCCACAGGGACGGTATGAAGCTTTCTTT. As protein: CASSPQGRYEAFF. This chain joins TRBV9 and TRBJ1-1, with D possibly matching TRBD1 (6 bases). Between the trimmed V and J ends, which lost 4 bases and 7 bases, there was a span of 14 bases. Germline V gene sequence: CDR1 SGDLS, CDR2 YYNGEE. The CDR3 spans 13 residues.

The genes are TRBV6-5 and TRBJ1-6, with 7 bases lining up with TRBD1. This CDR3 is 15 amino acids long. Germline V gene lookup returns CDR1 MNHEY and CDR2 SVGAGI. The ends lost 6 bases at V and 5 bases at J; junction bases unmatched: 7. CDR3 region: CASRRDRQNNSPLHF. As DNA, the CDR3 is TGTGCCAGCAGGAGGGACAGACAAAATAATTCACCCCTCCACTTT.

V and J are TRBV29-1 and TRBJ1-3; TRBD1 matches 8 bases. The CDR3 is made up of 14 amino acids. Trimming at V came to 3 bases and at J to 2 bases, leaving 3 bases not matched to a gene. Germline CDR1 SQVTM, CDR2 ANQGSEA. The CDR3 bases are TGCAGCGTTGACTCGACAGGGGCTGGAAACACCATATATTTT. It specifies CSVDSTGAGNTIYF.